The rows below give T cell receptor beta chains drawn from one sample of a study of blood T cell repertoires in COVID-19. TCRdb's table, derived via immunoSEQ multiplex PCR, lists solely in-frame clones and lacks some. The sample holds around 310,000 clones, around nine tenths seen once. The specimen was PBMCs or T cells enriched from blood (not recorded which). The receptor source for this set is a young man who had recovered from COVID-19. The CDR3 runs from the conserved cysteine through the conserved F or W. D genes are given only for firm matches. Expanded clones are given a class, and other clones once, few, many or no size at all.

v_call	d_call	clone_size	j_call	cdr3_aa	cdr3_nt
TRBV11-3	.	.	TRBJ2-1	CASSPDPTEAGEQFF	TGTGCCAGCAGCCCTGACCCGACGGAGGCGGGTGAGCAGTTCTTC
TRBV6-5	TRBD2	.	TRBJ2-2	CASIKAGGNTGELFF	TGTGCCAGCATCAAAGCGGGGGGGAACACCGGGGAGCTGTTTTTT
TRBV28	.	once	TRBJ1-2	CASSFGGYGYTF	TGTGCCAGCAGTTTCGGCGGCTATGGCTACACCTTC
TRBV13	TRBD2	.	TRBJ2-7	CASSAHGTSGYEQYF	TGTGCCAGCAGCGCCCACGGGACTAGCGGCTACGAGCAGTACTTC
TRBV10-3	TRBD2	.	TRBJ2-1	CAISPGTSSNEQFF	TGTGCCATCAGTCCCGGGACTAGCTCCAATGAGCAGTTCTTC
TRBV9	TRBD1	.	TRBJ1-4	CASSVGQGHEKLFF	TGTGCCAGCAGCGTAGGACAGGGTCATGAAAAACTGTTTTTT
TRBV28	TRBD1	once	TRBJ1-5	CASSGQGAGFGNQPQHF	TGTGCCAGCAGCGGACAGGGGGCAGGTTTTGGCAATCAGCCCCAGCATTTT
TRBV10-3	.	.	TRBJ1-5	CAISEGLESEQPQHF	TGTGCCATCAGTGAGGGTCTGGAGTCGGAACAGCCCCAGCATTTT
TRBV5-1	TRBD2	.	TRBJ2-1	CASSGLAGTDYNEQFF	TGCGCCAGCAGCGGGCTAGCGGGGACAGACTACAATGAGCAGTTCTTC
TRBV6-5	.	.	TRBJ1-5	CASKFQSNQPQHF	TGTGCCAGCAAATTCCAGAGCAATCAGCCCCAGCATTTT
TRBV10-3	TRBD2	.	TRBJ2-1	CATRGGGSLINEQFF	TGTGCCACCCGCGGCGGGGGGTCACTTATAAATGAGCAGTTCTTC
TRBV10-2	.	.	TRBJ1-3	CASSEPQGHSGNTIYF	TGCGCCAGCAGTGAGCCTCAGGGTCACTCTGGAAACACCATATATTTT
TRBV3-1/TRBV3-2	TRBD1	.	TRBJ2-7	CASSHDIAGTGVEDEQYF	TGTGCCAGCAGCCATGACATCGCCGGGACAGGGGTCGAAGACGAGCAGTACTTC
TRBV4-1	.	.	TRBJ2-7	CASSQAAGRSYEQYF	TGCGCCAGCAGCCAAGCGGCAGGGCGCTCCTACGAGCAGTACTTC